These T cell receptor beta chains were read from a single sample in a study of OX40 agonist ivuxolimab in advanced cancers. The repertoire was sequenced with immunoSEQ multiplex PCR; TCRdb's copy has only in-frame clones and lacks some. The repertoire consists of roughly 76,000 clones, with around 90% occurring once and the leading ten covering roughly 2.4%. The source material was CD4+ or CD8+ T cells sorted from blood, sampled in a trial of the OX40 agonist ivuxolimab. The receptors derive from an adult with an advanced solid tumor such as melanoma, head and neck, liver or kidney cancer. Both conserved end residues are part of each CDR3. The D gene is left open where the match is weak. Size values are once, few and many counts, or a class for expanded clones, and some rows have none.

>.|TRBV11-2|.|TRBJ1-4
TGTGCCAGCAGCGAAGGGTCGAATGAAAAACTGTTTTTT
CASSEGSNEKLFF
>.|TRBV28|.|TRBJ1-5
TGTGCCAGCAGTTTAAATATAGGGATGGGGCTTGGGAGCAATCAGCCCCAGCATTTT
CASSLNIGMGLGSNQPQHF
>.|TRBV7-9|.|TRBJ1-4
TGTGCCAGCAGCTTAGTGGGGTCGCGGGAAAAACTGTTTTTT
CASSLVGSREKLFF
>.|TRBV18|.|TRBJ1-5
TGTGCCAGCTCACAGGCAAAACAAACCGCTCCCAGGGAGCCCCAGCATTTT
CASSQAKQTAPREPQHF
>.|TRBV7-9|TRBD2|TRBJ2-1
TGTGCCAGCAACCGCGGTAGGACTAGTGTGAACAATGAGCAGTTCTTC
CASNRGRTSVNNEQFF
>.|TRBV5-1|.|TRBJ1-1
TGCGCCAGCGCCGAATCGTTTCTGAACACTGAAGCTTTCTTT
CASAESFLNTEAFF
>few|TRBV7-2|.|TRBJ2-4
TGTGCCAGCAGCTTAGGAGGTGGCGGCCAAAACATTCAGTACTTC
CASSLGGGGQNIQYF
>once|TRBV7-9|.|TRBJ1-1
TGTGCCAGCAGCCCCGACTCGTCCGAAGCTTTCTTT
CASSPDSSEAFF
>.|TRBV4-3|.|TRBJ2-2
TGCGCCAGCAGCCACCAGGCCCCCGGGGAGCTGTTTTTT
CASSHQAPGELFF
>.|TRBV28|.|TRBJ2-3
TGTGCCAGCAGCCCTTCCTATGGGGTTCCTAGCACAGATACGCAGTATTTT
CASSPSYGVPSTDTQYF
>.|TRBV27|.|TRBJ1-6
TGTGCCAGCAGTCGGACCGGGCAGAATTCACCCCTCCACTTT
CASSRTGQNSPLHF
>.|TRBV9|.|TRBJ1-2
TGTGCCAGCAGCGCCTCCCCTGGGGGTGGCTACACCTTC
CASSASPGGGYTF
>once|TRBV27|.|TRBJ2-3
TGTGCCAGCAGAGGGAGGAGGACAGGCACAGATACGCAGTATTTT
CASRGRRTGTDTQYF
>.|TRBV5-1|.|TRBJ1-2
TGCGCCAGCAGCTACACGGCTAACTATGGCTACACCTTC
CASSYTANYGYTF
>.|TRBV18|TRBD1|TRBJ2-2
TGTGCCAGCTCACCACTTGAGACAGGGACCGGGGAGCTGTTTTTT
CASSPLETGTGELFF
>.|TRBV7-9|.|TRBJ1-3
TGTGCCAGCCCCAAAGACGGAAACACCATATATTTT
CASPKDGNTIYF
>.|TRBV7-9|TRBD1|TRBJ2-3
TGTGCCAGCAGCTTCCAGGGGGATAGGGATACGCAGTATTTT
CASSFQGDRDTQYF
>.|TRBV30|.|TRBJ1-6
TGTGCCTGGGGCATTGGTGCGGGGACAAATTCACCCCTCCACTTT
CAWGIGAGTNSPLHF
>.|TRBV6-5|TRBD1|TRBJ1-5
TGTGCCAGCAGTGGACAGGGGGCAGCTCAGCCCCAGCATTTT
CASSGQGAAQPQHF
>once|TRBV5-1|TRBD2|TRBJ2-1
TGCGCCAGCAGCTTGGAGACTAGCGGATACAATGAGCAGTTCTTC
CASSLETSGYNEQFF
>.|TRBV5-1|.|TRBJ1-1
TGCGCCAGCAGCGGCGTCGGGGGAGCGGACACTGAAGCTTTCTTT
CASSGVGGADTEAFF
>.|TRBV29-1|TRBD1|TRBJ1-2
TGCAGCGTTCCACTTAGGACAGGGACGGGCTACACCTTC
CSVPLRTGTGYTF
>.|TRBV28|TRBD1|TRBJ1-4
TGTGCCAGCAGTTCTTTTGGACAGGGATATGAAAAACTGTTTTTT
CASSSFGQGYEKLFF
>.|TRBV14|.|TRBJ2-7
TGTGCCAGCAGCCAAGATCAGGGAAATCCCTCCTACGAGCAGTACTTC
CASSQDQGNPSYEQYF
>.|TRBV11-1|.|TRBJ2-5
TGTGCCAGCAGCTTAGGTTTCTCTTACGAGACCCAGTACTTC
CASSLGFSYETQYF
>few|TRBV7-2|.|TRBJ2-2
TGTGCCAGCAGCTTAAGAGGACAGTATAGCACCGGGGAGCTGTTTTTT
CASSLRGQYSTGELFF
>.|TRBV10-3|TRBD1|TRBJ2-5
TGTGCCATCAGAAACCCGGGACAGGGGGTAGAGACCCAGTACTTC
CAIRNPGQGVETQYF
>.|TRBV18|TRBD2|TRBJ2-3
TGTGCCAGCTCATCGACTAGCGGGGGTGCAGATACGCAGTATTTT
CASSSTSGGADTQYF
>.|TRBV14|.|TRBJ1-1
TGTGCCAGCAGCCAATTCAGGACAACTGAAGCTTTCTTT
CASSQFRTTEAFF
>once|TRBV28|.|TRBJ1-3
TGTGCCAGCACCTTGTCCAGGGCTGGAAACACCATATATTTT
CASTLSRAGNTIYF
>.|TRBV2|TRBD1|TRBJ2-1
TGTGCCAGCAGGGAGGGGACAGGGACGGGTGAGCAGTTCTTC
CASREGTGTGEQFF
>.|TRBV6-6|.|TRBJ1-2
TGTGCCAGCTCCTTGGCGGGGAAGGATGGCTACACCTTC
CASSLAGKDGYTF
>.|TRBV7-2|.|TRBJ1-5
TGTGCCAGCAGCCGACTCTTGGAGCCCCAGCATTTT
CASSRLLEPQHF
>few|TRBV6-1|.|TRBJ1-6
TGTGCCAGCAGTCCCAGGGAAGCTGATTCACCCCTCCACTTT
CASSPREADSPLHF
>.|TRBV5-1|TRBD1|TRBJ2-3
TGCGCCAGCAGCCGGGGACCCGGACAGGGGGCACATACGCAGTATTTT
CASSRGPGQGAHTQYF
>.|TRBV6-5|.|TRBJ2-7
TGTGCCAGCAGTTCGCCCCTAGAAAACTCCTACGAGCAGTACTTC
CASSSPLENSYEQYF
>.|TRBV4-1|.|TRBJ1-6
TGCGCCAGCAGCCAGCGGCCCCTTAGCTCCTATAATTCACCCCTCCACTTT
CASSQRPLSSYNSPLHF
>.|TRBV2|.|TRBJ1-5
TGTGCCAGCAGGCCAGGGATCAATCAGCCCCAGCATTTT
CASRPGINQPQHF
>.|TRBV4-3|.|TRBJ1-1
TGCGCCAGCAGCCAAGGACAGATGATGAACACTGAAGCTTTCTTT
CASSQGQMMNTEAFF
>once|TRBV5-4|TRBD1|TRBJ1-5
TGTGCCAGCAGCTTGGCAGGGGGACCCAATCAGCCCCAGCATTTT
CASSLAGGPNQPQHF
>.|TRBV5-6|.|TRBJ1-5
TGTGCCAGCAGCCTACAGGGAATCGATCAGCCCCAGCATTTT
CASSLQGIDQPQHF
>.|TRBV5-6|.|TRBJ1-1
TGTGCCAGCAGCATACCGGGACGGGAAGGGGGCACTGAAGCTTTCTTT
CASSIPGREGGTEAFF
>.|TRBV6-4|.|TRBJ2-1
TGTGCCAGCAGTGCTGCCGGGAGTACCCTTAACAATGAGCAGTTCTTC
CASSAAGSTLNNEQFF
>once|TRBV27|.|TRBJ1-5
TGTGCCAGCAGTCAGGATAGCAATCAGCCCCAGCATTTT
CASSQDSNQPQHF
>.|TRBV28|.|TRBJ2-4
TGTGCCAGCAGTCCCCCGGTGCAGGCCAAAAACATTCAGTACTTC
CASSPPVQAKNIQYF
>once|TRBV6-5|.|TRBJ2-7
TGTGCCAGCAGTGTTGAGTCCGAGCAGTACTTC
CASSVESEQYF